Included here is one T cell receptor (beta chain) sequence, with context. The data are from a study of blood T cell repertoires in COVID-19. Study-level background: There were acute and convalescent COVID-19 samples, and they came from the United States, Italy and Spain.

Some clones are missing from TCRdb's copy, which holds only in-frame ones; the method was immunoSEQ multiplex PCR. The profile shows roughly 310,000 clones, around nine tenths of them singletons. CDR1 and CDR2 (germline): SEHNR, FQNEAQ (reference sequence). V gave up 5 bases and J gave up 0 bases; unmatched junction bases: 8. CDR3 size: 16 residues. This clonotype originated in a woman in her forties or fifties with active or convalescent COVID-19. The sample comprised peripheral blood. The V and J genes are TRBV7-9 and TRBJ2-3; 7 bases fit TRBD2. CDR3 amino acids: CASSNLLTSSTDTQYF. In DNA, the CDR3 is TGTGCCAGCAGCAATCTCCTGACTAGCAGCACAGATACGCAGTATTTT.